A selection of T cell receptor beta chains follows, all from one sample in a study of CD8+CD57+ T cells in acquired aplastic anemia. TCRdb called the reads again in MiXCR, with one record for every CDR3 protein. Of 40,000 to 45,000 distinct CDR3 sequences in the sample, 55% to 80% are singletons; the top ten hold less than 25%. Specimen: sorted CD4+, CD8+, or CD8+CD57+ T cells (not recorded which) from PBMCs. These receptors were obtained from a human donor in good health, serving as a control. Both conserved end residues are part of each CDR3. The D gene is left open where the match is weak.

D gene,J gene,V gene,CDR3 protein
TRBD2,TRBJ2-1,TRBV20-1,CSARGGLAGPLGHNEQFF
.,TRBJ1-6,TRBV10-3,CAISEVGGALHF
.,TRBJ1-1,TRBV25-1,CASSKDRYTEAFF
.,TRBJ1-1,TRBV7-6,CASSLATGGGNTEAFF
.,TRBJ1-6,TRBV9,CASSVGQGSPLHF
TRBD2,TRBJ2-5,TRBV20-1,CSARSAPSGEDETQYF
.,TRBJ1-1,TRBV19,CASRRGDTEAFF
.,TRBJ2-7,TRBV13,CASSLQNSYEQYF
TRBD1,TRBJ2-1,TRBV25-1,CASSELTGSYNEQFF
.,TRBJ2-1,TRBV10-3,CAISDKGLHEQFF
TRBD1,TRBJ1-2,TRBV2,CASSPYQGDYGYTF
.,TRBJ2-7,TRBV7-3,CASSFHGYEQYF
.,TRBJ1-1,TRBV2,CAIRRGVLNTEAFF
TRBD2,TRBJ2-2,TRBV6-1,CASSHHSGGANTGELFF
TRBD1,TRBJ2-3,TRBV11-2,CASSLEVLTGGTDTQYF
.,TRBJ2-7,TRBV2,CASCRRGNEQYF
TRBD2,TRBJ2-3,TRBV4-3,CASSQDLQRGAPDTQYF
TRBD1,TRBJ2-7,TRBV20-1,CSTRTGESYEQYF
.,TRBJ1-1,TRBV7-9,CATSRDGPNLF
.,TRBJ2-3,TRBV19,CASMGGGTFTDTQYF
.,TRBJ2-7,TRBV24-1,CATLNYHHSYEQYF
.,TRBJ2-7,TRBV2,CASSEVQSYEQYF
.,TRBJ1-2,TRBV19,CASSIQGQGGGYGYTF
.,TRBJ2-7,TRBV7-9,CASSLRGDPSYEQYF
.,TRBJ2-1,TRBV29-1,CSVELLGSSSYNEQFF
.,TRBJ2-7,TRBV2,CASRAGSTYEQYF
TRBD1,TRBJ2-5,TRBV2,CASSDWTGGMETQYF
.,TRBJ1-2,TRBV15,CATSSGRDYGYTF
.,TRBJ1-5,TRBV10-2,CASSDVVSGLNQPQHF